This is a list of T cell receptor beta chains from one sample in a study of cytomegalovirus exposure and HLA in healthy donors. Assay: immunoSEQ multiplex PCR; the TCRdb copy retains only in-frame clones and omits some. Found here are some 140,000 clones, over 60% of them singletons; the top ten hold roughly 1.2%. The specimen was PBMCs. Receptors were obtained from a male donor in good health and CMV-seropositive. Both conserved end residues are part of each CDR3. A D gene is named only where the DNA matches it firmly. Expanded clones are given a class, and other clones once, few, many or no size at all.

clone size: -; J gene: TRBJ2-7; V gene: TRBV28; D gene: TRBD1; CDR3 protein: CASSLYQGAGYEQYF; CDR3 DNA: TGTGCCAGCAGTTTATACCAGGGGGCTGGCTACGAGCAGTACTTC
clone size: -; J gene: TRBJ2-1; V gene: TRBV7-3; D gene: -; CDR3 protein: CASSLADSREQFF; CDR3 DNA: TGTGCCAGCAGCCTTGCTGACTCACGTGAGCAGTTCTTC
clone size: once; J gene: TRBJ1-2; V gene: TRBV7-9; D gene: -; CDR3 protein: CASTYGQLGGYGYTF; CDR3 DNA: TGTGCCAGCACTTACGGACAGTTAGGGGGCTATGGCTACACCTTC
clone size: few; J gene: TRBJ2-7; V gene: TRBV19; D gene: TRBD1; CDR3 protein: CASSIRDRSYEQYF; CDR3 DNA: TGTGCCAGTAGTATACGGGACAGGTCCTACGAGCAGTACTTC
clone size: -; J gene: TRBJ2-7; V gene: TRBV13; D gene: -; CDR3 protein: CASGLDGGGYEQYF; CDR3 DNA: TGTGCCAGCGGCTTAGATGGGGGAGGCTACGAGCAGTACTTC
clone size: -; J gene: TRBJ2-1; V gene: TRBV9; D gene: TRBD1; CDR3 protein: CASSPQWTGRSEQFF; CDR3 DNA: TGTGCCAGCAGCCCCCAATGGACAGGGCGGAGTGAGCAGTTCTTC
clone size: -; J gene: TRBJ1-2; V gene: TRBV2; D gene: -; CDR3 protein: CASSERLYGYTF; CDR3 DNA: TGTGCCAGCAGTGAGAGGCTCTATGGCTACACCTTC
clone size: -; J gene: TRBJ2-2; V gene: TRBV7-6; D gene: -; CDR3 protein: CASSLARQNTGELFF; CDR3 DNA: TGTGCCAGCAGCTTAGCGCGACAGAACACCGGGGAGCTGTTTTTT
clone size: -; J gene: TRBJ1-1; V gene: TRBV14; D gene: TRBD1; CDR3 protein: CASSQTGGSEAFF; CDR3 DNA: TGTGCCAGCAGCCAGACAGGGGGGAGTGAAGCTTTCTTT
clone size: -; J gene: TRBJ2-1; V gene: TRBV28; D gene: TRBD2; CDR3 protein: CASSLSRLAGLNEQFF; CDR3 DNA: TGTGCCAGCAGTTTATCGCGACTAGCGGGGTTGAATGAGCAGTTCTTC
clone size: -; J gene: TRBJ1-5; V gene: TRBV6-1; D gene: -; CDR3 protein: CAISESREDQPQHF; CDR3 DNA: TGTGCCATCAGTGAGTCGAGGGAAGATCAGCCCCAGCATTTT
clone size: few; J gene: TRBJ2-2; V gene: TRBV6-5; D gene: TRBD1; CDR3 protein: CASSPDRGRTGELFF; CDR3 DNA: TGTGCCAGCAGTCCGGACAGGGGGAGGACCGGGGAGCTGTTTTTT
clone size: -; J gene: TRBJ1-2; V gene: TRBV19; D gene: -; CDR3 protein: CASSMGLTALLGYGYTF; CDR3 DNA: TGTGCCAGTAGTATGGGGTTGACAGCCTTGTTAGGTTATGGCTACACCTTC
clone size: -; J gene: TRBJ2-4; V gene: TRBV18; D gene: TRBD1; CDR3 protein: CASSQPPGQGMVIQYF; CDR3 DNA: TGTGCCAGCTCACAACCCCCGGGACAGGGAATGGTCATTCAGTACTTC
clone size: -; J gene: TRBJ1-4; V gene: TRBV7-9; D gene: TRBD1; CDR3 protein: CASSSPDRGGEKLFF; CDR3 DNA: TGTGCCAGCAGCTCCCCTGACAGGGGAGGCGAAAAACTGTTTTTT